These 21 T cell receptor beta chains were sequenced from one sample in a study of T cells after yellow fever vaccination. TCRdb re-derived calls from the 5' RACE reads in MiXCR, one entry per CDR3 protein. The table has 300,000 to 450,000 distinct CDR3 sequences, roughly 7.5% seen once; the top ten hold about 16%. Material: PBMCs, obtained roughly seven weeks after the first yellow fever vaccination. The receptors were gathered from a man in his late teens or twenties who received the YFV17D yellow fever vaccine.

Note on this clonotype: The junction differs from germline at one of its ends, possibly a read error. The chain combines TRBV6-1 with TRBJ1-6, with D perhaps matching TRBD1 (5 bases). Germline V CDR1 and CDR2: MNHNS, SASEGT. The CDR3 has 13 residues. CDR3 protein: CASRDSNNSPLHF. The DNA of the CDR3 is TGTGCCAGTCGGGACTCCAATAATTCACCCCTCCACTTT.

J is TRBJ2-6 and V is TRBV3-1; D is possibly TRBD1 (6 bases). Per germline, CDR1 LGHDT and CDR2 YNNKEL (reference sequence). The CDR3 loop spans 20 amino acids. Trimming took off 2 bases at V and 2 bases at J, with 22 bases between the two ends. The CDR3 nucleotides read TGTGCCAGCAGCCAATACCCCAGGGGTAAGTTCATCCCTGGGGCCAACGTCCTGACTTTC. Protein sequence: CASSQYPRGKFIPGANVLTF.

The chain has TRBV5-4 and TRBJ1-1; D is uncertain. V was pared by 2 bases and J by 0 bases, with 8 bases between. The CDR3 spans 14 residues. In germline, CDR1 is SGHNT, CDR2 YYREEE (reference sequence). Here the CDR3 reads CASSLSSLNTEAFF. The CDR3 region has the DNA TGTGCCAGCAGCTTATCAAGCCTGAACACTGAAGCTTTCTTT.

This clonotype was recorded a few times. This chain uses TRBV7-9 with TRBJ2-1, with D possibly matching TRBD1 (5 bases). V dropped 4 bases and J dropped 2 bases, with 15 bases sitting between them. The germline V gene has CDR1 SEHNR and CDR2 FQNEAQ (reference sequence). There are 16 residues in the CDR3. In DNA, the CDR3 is TGTGCCAGCAGCTCGGGCCCCTCAGGGCCCTACAATGAGCAGTTCTTC. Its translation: CASSSGPSGPYNEQFF.

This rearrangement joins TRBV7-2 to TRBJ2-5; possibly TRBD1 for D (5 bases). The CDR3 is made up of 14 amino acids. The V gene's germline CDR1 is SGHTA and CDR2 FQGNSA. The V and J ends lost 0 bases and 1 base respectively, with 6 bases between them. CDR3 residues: CASSLAGPQETQYF. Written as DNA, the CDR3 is TGTGCCAGCAGCTTAGCGGGGCCCCAAGAGACCCAGTACTTC.

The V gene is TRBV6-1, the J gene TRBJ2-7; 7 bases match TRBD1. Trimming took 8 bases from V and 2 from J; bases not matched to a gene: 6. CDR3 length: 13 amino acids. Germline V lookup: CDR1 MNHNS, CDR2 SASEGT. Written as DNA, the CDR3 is TGTGCCAGCGCAACAGGGGATACCTACGAGCAGTACTTC. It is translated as CASATGDTYEQYF.

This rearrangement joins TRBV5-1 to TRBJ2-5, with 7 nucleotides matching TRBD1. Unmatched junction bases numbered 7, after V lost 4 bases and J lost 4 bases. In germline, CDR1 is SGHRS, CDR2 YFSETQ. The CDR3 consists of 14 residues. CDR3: CASSRQGARETQYF. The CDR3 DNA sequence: TGCGCCAGCAGCAGACAGGGTGCCCGAGAGACCCAGTACTTC.

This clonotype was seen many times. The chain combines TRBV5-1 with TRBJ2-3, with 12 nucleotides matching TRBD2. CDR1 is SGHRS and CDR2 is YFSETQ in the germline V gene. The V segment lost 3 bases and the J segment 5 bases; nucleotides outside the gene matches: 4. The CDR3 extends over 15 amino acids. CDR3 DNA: TGCGCCAGCAGCTCGCCGGGACTAGCGGGAGATACGCAGTATTTT. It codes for CASSSPGLAGDTQYF.

CDR3 sequence (DNA): TGTGCCAGCAGCCCGGGCAGGAGCTCCTATAATTCACCCCTCCACTTT. It codes for CASSPGRSSYNSPLHF. This chain connects TRBV4-2 to TRBJ1-6; D unclear. Trimming left V 4 bases short and J 0 bases short, with 10 bases between. Germline V gives CDR1 LGHNA, CDR2 YNFKEQ. The CDR3 extends over 16 amino acids.

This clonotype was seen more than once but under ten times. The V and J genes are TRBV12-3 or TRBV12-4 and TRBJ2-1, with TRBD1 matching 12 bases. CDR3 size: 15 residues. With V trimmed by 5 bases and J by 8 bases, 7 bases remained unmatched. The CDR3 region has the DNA TGTGCCAGCAGTCCCGGGACAGGGGGCATCGATGAGCAGTTCTTC. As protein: CASSPGTGGIDEQFF.

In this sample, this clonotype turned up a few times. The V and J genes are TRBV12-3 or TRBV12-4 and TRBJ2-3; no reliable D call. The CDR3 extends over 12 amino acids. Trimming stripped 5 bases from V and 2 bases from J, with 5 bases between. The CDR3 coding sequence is TGTGCCAGCAGTCAACTCACAGATACGCAGTATTTT. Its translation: CASSQLTDTQYF.

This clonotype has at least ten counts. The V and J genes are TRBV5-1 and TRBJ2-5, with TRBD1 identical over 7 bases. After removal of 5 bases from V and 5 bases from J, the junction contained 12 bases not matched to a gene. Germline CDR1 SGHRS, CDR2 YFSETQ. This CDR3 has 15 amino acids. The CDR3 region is CASRPPTGCTETQYF. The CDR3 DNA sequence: TGCGCCAGCAGACCACCGACAGGGTGTACGGAGACCCAGTACTTC.

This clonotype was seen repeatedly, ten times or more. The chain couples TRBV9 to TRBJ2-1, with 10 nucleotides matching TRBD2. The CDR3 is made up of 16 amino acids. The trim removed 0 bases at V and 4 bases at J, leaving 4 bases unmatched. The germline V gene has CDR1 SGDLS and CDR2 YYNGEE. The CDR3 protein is CASSVGAAGGYNEQFF. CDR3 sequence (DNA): TGTGCCAGCAGCGTAGGGGCAGCGGGGGGGTACAATGAGCAGTTCTTC.

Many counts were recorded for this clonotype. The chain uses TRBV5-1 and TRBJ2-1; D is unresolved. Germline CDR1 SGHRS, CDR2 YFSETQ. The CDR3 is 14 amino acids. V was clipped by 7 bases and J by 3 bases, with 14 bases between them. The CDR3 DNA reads TGCGCCAGCTACCCCGGGTATAGCTACAATGAGCAGTTCTTC. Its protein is CASYPGYSYNEQFF.

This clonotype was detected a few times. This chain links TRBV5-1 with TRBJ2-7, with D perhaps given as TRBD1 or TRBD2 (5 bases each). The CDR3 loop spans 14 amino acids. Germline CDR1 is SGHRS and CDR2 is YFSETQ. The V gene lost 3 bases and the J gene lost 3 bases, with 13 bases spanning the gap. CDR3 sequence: CASSSHPGSYEQYV. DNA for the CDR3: TGCGCCAGCAGCTCACACCCAGGGAGCTACGAGCAGTACGTC.

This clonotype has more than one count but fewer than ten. The CDR3 DNA reads as TGTGCCACCAGCAGAGATCTCGCAGACACTCTCTCTAACTATGGCTACACCTTC. It translates to CATSRDLADTLSNYGYTF. The chain combines TRBV15 with TRBJ1-2; D ambiguous. V was clipped by 0 bases and J by 0 bases, with 17 bases between them. The CDR3 is made up of 18 amino acids. CDR1 is LNHNV and CDR2 is YYDKDF in the germline V gene (reference sequence).

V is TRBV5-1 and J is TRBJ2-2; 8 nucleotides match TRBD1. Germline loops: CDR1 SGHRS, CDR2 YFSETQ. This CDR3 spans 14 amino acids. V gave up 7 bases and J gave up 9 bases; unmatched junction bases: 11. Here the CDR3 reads CASHPGQGARELFF. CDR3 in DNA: TGCGCCAGCCACCCAGGGCAGGGGGCGAGGGAGCTGTTTTTT.

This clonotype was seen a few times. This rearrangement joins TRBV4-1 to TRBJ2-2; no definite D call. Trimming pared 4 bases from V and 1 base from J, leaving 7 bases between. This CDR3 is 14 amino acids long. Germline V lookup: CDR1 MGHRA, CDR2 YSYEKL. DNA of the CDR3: TGCGCCAGCAGCCTTAAGATGAACACCGGGGAGCTGTTTTTT. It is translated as CASSLKMNTGELFF.

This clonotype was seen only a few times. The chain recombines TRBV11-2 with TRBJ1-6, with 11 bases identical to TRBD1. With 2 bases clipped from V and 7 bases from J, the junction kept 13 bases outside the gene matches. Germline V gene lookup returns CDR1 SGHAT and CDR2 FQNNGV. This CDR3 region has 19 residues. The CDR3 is CASSLPRDRGVPPNSPLHF. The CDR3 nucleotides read TGTGCCAGCAGCTTACCCCGGGACAGGGGGGTACCCCCGAATTCACCCCTCCACTTT.

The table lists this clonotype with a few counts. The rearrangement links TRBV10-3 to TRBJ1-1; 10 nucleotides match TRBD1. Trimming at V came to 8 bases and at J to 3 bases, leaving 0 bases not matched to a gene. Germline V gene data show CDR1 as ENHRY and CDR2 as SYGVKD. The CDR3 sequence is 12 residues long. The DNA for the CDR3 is TGTGCCATCGGGACAGGGGACACTGAAGCTTTCTTT. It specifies CAIGTGDTEAFF.

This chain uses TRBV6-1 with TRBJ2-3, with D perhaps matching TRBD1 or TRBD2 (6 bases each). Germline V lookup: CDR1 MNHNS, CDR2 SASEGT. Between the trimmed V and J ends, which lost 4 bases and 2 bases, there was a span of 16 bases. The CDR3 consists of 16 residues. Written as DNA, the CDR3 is TGTGCCAGCAGTGGGGGGGCAGCCCCTGTCACAGATACGCAGTATTTT. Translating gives CASSGGAAPVTDTQYF.